This T cell receptor (beta chain) stems from a study of cytomegalovirus exposure and HLA in healthy donors. Study at large: Earlier results showed roughly 120 million unique TCR beta sequences derived from approximately 180 million T cells. Most genotyped donors, over 70% of around 370, had Caucasian-associated genetic ancestry. Study-level points and caveats: Reports indicated that the classifier achieved high specificity and sensitivity in diagnosing cytomegalovirus status. TCR beta V- and J-gene trimming was later associated with a missense DCLRE1C variant.

Germline CDR1 reads SGDLS; CDR2 reads YYNGEE. The CDR3 length is 15 residues. As concerns this clone: The antigen remains unidentified.

The PCR made use of 60 Vbeta and 13 Jbeta primers. Method: immunoSEQ multiplex PCR; TCRdb's copy keeps in-frame clones and lacks some. The sample holds 100,000 to 150,000 clones, almost 85% seen once. The genes are TRBV9 and TRBJ2-5, with TRBD1 identical over 7 bases. The assigned J gene may be wrong: the sequence end matches TRBJ2-7 better. The receptor's source is a boy younger than 10 in good health and CMV-seronegative. The sequenced material came from PBMCs. As DNA, the CDR3 is TGTGCCAGCAGCGCTACAGGGGACCCAGCCTACGAGCAGTACTTC. Its translation: CASSATGDPAYEQYF.